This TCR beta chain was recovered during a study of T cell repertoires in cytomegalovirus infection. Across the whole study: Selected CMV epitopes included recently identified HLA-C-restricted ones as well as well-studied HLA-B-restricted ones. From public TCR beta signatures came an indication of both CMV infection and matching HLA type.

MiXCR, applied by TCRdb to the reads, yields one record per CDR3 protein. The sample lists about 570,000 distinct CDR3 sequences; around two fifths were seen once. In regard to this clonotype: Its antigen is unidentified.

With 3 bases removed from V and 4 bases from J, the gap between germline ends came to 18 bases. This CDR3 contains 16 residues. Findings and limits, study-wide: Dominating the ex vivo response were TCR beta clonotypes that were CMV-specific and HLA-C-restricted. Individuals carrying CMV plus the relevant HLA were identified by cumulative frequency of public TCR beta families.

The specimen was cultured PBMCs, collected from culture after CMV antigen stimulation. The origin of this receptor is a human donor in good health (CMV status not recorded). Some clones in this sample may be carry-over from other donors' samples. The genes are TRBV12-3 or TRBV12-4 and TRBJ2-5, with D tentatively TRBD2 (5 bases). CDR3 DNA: TGTGCCAGCAGTTTTTTCTCGAGCGTAGGAGGAGAGACCCAGTACTTC. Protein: CASSFFSSVGGETQYF.